This is a list of T cell receptor beta chains from one sample in a study of CD8+ T cells in alopecia areata. Assay: immunoSEQ multiplex PCR; the TCRdb copy retains only in-frame clones and omits some. Of 210,000 or so clones detected, 66% appear once; the ten largest clones hold roughly 1.2%. The input for sequencing was CD4+ T cells sorted from blood, taken at week 44, from a patient treated with tofacitinib. These receptors were taken from a human donor with alopecia areata. CDR3s include the opening cysteine and the closing phenylalanine or tryptophan. A D gene is named only where the DNA matches it firmly. Clone sizes are given selectively: once, few, many, or a class where the clone is expanded.

V: TRBV2
D: .
J: TRBJ2-7
size: .
DNA: TGTGCCAGCAGTTTCATTACCTACGAGCAGTACTTC
CDR3: CASSFITYEQYF

V: TRBV27
D: .
J: TRBJ2-2
size: .
DNA: TGTGCCAGCAGTCCCGTGAGAACGGGCACCGGGGAGCTGTTTTTT
CDR3: CASSPVRTGTGELFF

V: TRBV5-5
D: TRBD1
J: TRBJ1-1
size: .
DNA: TGTGCCAGCAGCACACGAGCCGGGGCCGACAGGGCCGACACTGAAGCTTTCTTT
CDR3: CASSTRAGADRADTEAFF

V: TRBV4-3
D: TRBD1
J: TRBJ2-1
size: .
DNA: TGCGCCAGCAGCCAAGGCCTACAGGGGTCTCACAATGAGCAGTTCTTC
CDR3: CASSQGLQGSHNEQFF

V: TRBV7-2
D: .
J: TRBJ2-1
size: .
DNA: TGTGCCAGCAGCTTAGGCCTTGTACGTGAGCAGTTCTTC
CDR3: CASSLGLVREQFF

V: TRBV11-2
D: .
J: TRBJ2-1
size: .
DNA: TGTGCCAGCAGCCCCATGGGGGGTTACAATGAGCAGTTCTTC
CDR3: CASSPMGGYNEQFF

V: TRBV4-3
D: TRBD1
J: TRBJ1-2
size: .
DNA: TGCGCCAGCAGCCAAAACCAGTTACCCCAGGGGACAGGCCCGAGGGCGTATGGCTACACCTTC
CDR3: CASSQNQLPQGTGPRAYGYTF

V: TRBV18
D: .
J: TRBJ2-3
size: few
DNA: TGTGCCAGCTCTCTCCCAGGGATACCTAGCACAGATACGCAGTATTTT
CDR3: CASSLPGIPSTDTQYF

V: TRBV29-1
D: .
J: TRBJ1-6
size: .
DNA: TGCAGCTCCCGGATCGGGACACAACCTAATTCACCCCTCCACTTT
CDR3: CSSRIGTQPNSPLHF

V: TRBV29-1
D: TRBD1
J: TRBJ2-1
size: .
DNA: TGCAGCGGAACGACAGGGGCGGACAATGAGCAGTTCTTC
CDR3: CSGTTGADNEQFF

V: TRBV29-1
D: .
J: TRBJ1-1
size: few
DNA: TGCAGCGTTGTCCCCTCCCTGGCTGAAGCTTTCTTT
CDR3: CSVVPSLAEAFF

V: TRBV4-3
D: TRBD1
J: TRBJ1-1
size: .
DNA: TGCGCCAGCAGCCAAGGACAGGGGGGGAGGGATGAAGCTTTCTTT
CDR3: CASSQGQGGRDEAFF

V: TRBV29-1
D: .
J: TRBJ1-2
size: once
DNA: TGCAGCGCCTCTCCCTTGGTGGACTATGGCTACACCTTC
CDR3: CSASPLVDYGYTF

V: TRBV10-2
D: TRBD1
J: TRBJ1-1
size: .
DNA: TGCGCCAGCAGACAGGGGGTACCGAACACTGAAGCTTTCTTT
CDR3: CASRQGVPNTEAFF